This paragraph reports one TCR beta chain. The antigen is not known. Profiling relied on immunoSEQ multiplex PCR, and the TCRdb table lists in-frame clones only, not all of them. The repertoire holds about 140,000 clones, with 85% to 95% as singletons. These data are taken from a study of T cell responses to AZD1222 COVID-19 vaccine. The study, taken as a whole, reports: Among vaccine-associated CD4 TCRs, coverage spanned spike, with dominance at 160-218 and 743-854. Clonal diversity was possibly underestimated, and white British individuals and females predominated among donors. Of spike-specific TCRs, nearly half reportedly target regions left unmutated in variants.

Per the germline V gene, CDR1 is SGHDN and CDR2 is FVKESK. V was shortened by 1 base and J by 2 bases, with 14 bases between the two germline ends. The CDR3 is 16 residues long. The sequencing used peripheral blood, collected on day 0 of AZD1222 vaccination. The receptor's source is an adult in good health. V gene TRBV14 combines with J gene TRBJ2-5; no reliable D call. Written as DNA, the CDR3 is TGTGCCAGCAGCCAAGTACCTCTCTCACAACAAGAGACCCAGTACTTC. It is translated as CASSQVPLSQQETQYF.